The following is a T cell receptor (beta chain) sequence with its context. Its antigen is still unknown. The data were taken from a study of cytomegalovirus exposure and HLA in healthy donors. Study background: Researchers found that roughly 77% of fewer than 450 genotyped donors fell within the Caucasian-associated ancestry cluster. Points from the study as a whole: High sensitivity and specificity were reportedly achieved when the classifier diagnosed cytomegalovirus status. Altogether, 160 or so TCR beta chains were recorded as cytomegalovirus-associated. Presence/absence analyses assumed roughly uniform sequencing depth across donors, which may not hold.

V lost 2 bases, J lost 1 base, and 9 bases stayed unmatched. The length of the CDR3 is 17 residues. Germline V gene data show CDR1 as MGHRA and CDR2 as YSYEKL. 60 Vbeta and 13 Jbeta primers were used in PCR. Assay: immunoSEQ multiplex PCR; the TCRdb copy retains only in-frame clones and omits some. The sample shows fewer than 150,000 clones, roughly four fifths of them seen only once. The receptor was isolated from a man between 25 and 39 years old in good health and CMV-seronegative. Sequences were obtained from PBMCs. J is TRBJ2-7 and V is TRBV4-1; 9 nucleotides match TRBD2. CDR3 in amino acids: CASSQIVSTSGSYEQYF. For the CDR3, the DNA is TGCGCCAGCAGCCAAATAGTTTCTACTAGCGGGTCCTACGAGCAGTACTTC.